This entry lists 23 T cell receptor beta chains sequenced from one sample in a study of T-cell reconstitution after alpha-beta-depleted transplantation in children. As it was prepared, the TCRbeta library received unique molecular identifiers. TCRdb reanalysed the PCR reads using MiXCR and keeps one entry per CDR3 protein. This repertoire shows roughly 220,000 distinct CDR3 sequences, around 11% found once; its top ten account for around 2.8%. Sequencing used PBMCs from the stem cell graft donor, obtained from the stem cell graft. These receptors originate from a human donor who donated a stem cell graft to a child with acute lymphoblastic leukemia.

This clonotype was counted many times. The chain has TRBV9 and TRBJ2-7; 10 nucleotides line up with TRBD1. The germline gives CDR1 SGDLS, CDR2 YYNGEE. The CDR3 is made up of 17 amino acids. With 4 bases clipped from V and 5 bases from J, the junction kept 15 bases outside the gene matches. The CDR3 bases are TGTGCCAGCAGCTACCGGGGAAGGACAGGGGGTAGAGACGAGCAGTACTTC. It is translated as CASSYRGRTGGRDEQYF.

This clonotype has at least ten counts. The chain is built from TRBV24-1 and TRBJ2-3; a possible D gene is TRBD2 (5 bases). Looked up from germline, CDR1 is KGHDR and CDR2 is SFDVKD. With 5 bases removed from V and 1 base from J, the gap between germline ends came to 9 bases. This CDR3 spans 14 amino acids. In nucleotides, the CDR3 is TGTGCCACCAGTGGCGGGCGAGGCACAGATACGCAGTATTTT. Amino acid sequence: CATSGGRGTDTQYF.

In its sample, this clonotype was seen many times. CDR3 sequence reads: CASSFRDRGISPLHF. DNA of the CDR3: TGTGCCAGCAGTTTTCGGGACAGGGGAATTTCACCCCTCCACTTT. The chain is built from TRBV6-2 or TRBV6-3 and TRBJ1-6; TRBD1 aligns across 10 bases. V lost 4 bases and J lost 9; bases outside the gene matches: 6. Germline CDR1 reads MNHEY; CDR2 reads SVGEGT. The CDR3 totals 15 residues.

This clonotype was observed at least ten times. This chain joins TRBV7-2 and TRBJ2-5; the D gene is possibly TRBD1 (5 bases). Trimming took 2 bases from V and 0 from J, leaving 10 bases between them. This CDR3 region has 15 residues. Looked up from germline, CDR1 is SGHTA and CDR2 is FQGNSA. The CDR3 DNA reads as TGTGCCAGCAGCTTACAGGGTCTGTACCAAGAGACCCAGTACTTC. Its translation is CASSLQGLYQETQYF. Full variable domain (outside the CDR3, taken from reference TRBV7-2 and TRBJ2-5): GAGVSQSPSNKVTEKGKDVELRCDPISGHTALYWYRQSLGQGLEFLIYFQGNSAPDKSGLPSDRFSAERTGGSVSTLTIQRTQQEDSAVYLCASSLQGLYQETQYFGPGTRLLVL.

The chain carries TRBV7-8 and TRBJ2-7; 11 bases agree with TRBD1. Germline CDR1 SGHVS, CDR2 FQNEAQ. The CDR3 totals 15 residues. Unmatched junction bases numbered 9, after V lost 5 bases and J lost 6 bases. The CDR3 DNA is TGTGCCAGCAGCCTTGGGCGGGACAGGGGGTCCGAGCAGTACTTC. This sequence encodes CASSLGRDRGSEQYF.

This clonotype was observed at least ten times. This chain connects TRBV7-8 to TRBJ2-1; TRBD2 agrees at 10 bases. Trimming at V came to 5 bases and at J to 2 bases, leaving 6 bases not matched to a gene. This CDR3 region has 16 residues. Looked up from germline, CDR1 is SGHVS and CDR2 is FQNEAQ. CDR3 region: CASSPGTSDTYNEQFF. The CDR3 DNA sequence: TGTGCCAGCAGCCCGGGGACTAGCGACACCTACAATGAGCAGTTCTTC.

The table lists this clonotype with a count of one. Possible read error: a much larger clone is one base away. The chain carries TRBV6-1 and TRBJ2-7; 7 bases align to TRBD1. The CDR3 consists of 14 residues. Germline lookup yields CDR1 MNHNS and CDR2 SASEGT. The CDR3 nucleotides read TGTGCCAGCACCCTACCGGGACAGAGCTACAAGCAGTACTTC. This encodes CASTLPGQSYKQYF.

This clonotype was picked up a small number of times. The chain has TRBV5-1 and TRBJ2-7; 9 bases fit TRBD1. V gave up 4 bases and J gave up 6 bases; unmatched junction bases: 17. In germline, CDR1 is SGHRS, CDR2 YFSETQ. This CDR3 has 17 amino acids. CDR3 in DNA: TGCGCCAGCAGCATCCGTAAGGACAGGGGCATCTATGGCGAGCAGTACTTC. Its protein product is CASSIRKDRGIYGEQYF.

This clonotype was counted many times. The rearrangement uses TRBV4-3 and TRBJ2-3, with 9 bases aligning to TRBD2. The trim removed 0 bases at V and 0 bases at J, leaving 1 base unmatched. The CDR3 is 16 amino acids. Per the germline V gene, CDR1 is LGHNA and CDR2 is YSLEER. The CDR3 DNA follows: TGCGCCAGCAGCCAAGACCTAGCGGGGAGCACAGATACGCAGTATTTT. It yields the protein CASSQDLAGSTDTQYF.

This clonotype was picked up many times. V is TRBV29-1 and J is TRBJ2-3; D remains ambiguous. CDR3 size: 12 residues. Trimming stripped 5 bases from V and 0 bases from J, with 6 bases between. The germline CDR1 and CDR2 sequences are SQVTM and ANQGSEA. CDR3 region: CSVRPSTDTQYF. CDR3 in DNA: TGCAGCGTTCGGCCAAGCACAGATACGCAGTATTTT.

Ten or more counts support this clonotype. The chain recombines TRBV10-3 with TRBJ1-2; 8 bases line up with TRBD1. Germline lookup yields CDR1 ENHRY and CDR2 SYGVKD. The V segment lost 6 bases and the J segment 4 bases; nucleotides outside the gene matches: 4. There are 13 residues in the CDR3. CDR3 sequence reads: CAISEGQGYGYTF. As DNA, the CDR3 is TGTGCCATCAGCGAAGGACAGGGCTATGGCTACACCTTC.

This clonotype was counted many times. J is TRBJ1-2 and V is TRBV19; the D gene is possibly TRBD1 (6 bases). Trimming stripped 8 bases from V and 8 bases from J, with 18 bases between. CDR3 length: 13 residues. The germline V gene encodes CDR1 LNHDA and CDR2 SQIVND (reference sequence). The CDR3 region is CASRSRRGSGYTF. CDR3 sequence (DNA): TGTGCCAGTCGTAGTCGCAGGGGATCCGGCTACACCTTC.

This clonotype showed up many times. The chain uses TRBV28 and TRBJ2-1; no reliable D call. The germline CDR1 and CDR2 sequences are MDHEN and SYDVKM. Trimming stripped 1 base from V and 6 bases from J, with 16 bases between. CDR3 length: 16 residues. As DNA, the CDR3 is TGTGCCAGCAGTTTATATAAGGGTCAATCGGGCAATGAGCAGTTCTTC. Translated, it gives CASSLYKGQSGNEQFF.

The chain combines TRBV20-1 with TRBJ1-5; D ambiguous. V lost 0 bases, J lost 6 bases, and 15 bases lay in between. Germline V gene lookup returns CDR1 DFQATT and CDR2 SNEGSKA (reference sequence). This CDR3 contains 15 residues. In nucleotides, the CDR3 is TGCAGTGCTAGAGATCAGACCTTTCTCGTTCAGCCCCAGCATTTT. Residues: CSARDQTFLVQPQHF.

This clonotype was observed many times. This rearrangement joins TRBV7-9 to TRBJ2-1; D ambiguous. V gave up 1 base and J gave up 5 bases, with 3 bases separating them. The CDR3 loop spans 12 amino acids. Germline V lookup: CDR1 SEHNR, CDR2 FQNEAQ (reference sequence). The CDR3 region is CASSLGDNEQFF. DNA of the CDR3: TGTGCCAGCAGCTTAGGGGACAATGAGCAGTTCTTC.

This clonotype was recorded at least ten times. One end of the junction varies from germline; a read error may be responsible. DNA of the CDR3: TGTGCCAGCAGTCCTAGGGGGGGGAACACTGAAGCTTTCTTT. This gives the protein CASSPRGGNTEAFF. The rearrangement links TRBV5-1 to TRBJ1-1; tentative D call: TRBD1 (6 bases). CDR3 length: 14 residues. CDR1 and CDR2 (germline): SGHRS, YFSETQ.

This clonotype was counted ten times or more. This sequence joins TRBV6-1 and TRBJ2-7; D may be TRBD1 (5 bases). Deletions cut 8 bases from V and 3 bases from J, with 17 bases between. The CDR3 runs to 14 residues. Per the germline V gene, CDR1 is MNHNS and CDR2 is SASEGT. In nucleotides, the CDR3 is TGTGCCAGCTATGGGGCAGGGAAAGGCTACGAGCAGTACTTC. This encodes CASYGAGKGYEQYF.

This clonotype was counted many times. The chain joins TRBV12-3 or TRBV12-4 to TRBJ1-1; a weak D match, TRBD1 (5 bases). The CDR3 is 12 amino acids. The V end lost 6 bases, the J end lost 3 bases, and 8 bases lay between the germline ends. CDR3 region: CASRRGYTEAFF. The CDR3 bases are TGTGCCAGCAGACGGGGCTACACTGAAGCTTTCTTT.

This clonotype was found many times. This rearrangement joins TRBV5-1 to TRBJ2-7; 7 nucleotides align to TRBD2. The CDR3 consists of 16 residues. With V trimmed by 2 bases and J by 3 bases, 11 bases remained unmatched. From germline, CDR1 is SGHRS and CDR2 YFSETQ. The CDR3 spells CASSLSTGGPGYEQYF. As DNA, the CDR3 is TGCGCCAGCAGCTTATCGACGGGAGGCCCTGGCTACGAGCAGTACTTC.

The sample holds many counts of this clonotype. CDR3 in DNA: TGTGCCAGCCATGGGCAGGGAAGAACCGGGGAGCTGTTTTTT. As protein: CASHGQGRTGELFF. The J gene is TRBJ2-2, the V gene TRBV6-1, with a possible D match to TRBD1 (5 bases). The V end was cut by 8 bases, the J end by 5 bases, with 15 bases between. CDR1 is MNHNS, CDR2 SASEGT, per germline. This CDR3 is 14 amino acids long.

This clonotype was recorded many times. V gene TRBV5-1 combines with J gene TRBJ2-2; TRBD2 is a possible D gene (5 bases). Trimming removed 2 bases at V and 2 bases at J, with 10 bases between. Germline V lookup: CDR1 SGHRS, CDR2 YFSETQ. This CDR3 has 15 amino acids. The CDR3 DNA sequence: TGCGCCAGCAGCTTTCGAGGGCATAACACCGGGGAGCTGTTTTTT. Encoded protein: CASSFRGHNTGELFF.

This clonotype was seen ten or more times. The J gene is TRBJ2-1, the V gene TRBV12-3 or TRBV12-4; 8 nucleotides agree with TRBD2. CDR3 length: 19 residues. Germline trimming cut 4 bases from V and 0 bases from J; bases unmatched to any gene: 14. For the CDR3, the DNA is TGTGCCAGCAGTTCCCCTAGCGGGCGGGGACCAAGCTCCTACAATGAGCAGTTCTTC. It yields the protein CASSSPSGRGPSSYNEQFF.

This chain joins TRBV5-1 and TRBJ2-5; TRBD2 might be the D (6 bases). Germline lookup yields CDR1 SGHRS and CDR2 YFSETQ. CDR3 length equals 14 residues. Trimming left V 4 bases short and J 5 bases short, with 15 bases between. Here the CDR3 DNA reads TGCGCCAGCAGCCCCTGGGGACTCGCGGAGACCCAGTACTTC. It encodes CASSPWGLAETQYF.